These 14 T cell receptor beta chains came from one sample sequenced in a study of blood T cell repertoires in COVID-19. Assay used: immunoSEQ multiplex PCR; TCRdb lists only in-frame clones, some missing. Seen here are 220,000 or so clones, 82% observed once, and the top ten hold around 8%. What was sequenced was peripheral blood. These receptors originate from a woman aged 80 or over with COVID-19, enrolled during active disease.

This CDR3 reads CASTDRAWQETQYF. The CDR3 bases are TGTGCCAGCACCGACAGGGCTTGGCAAGAGACCCAGTACTTC. The genes are TRBV2 and TRBJ2-5; TRBD1 aligns across 7 bases. Losses at the gene ends were 7 bases for V and 2 bases for J; bases not matched to a gene: 7. CDR3 size: 14 residues. The V gene's germline CDR1 is SNHLY and CDR2 FYNNEI.

In nucleotides, the CDR3 is TGTGCCAGCAGTGAGAACACATATAGCAATCAGCCCCAGCATTTT. Its translation: CASSENTYSNQPQHF. This sequence joins TRBV6-1 and TRBJ1-5; D is ambiguous. V was cut by 3 bases and J by 0 bases, with 9 bases left in between. The CDR3 sequence is 15 residues long. Germline V gene sequence: CDR1 MNHNS, CDR2 SASEGT.

Here the CDR3 DNA reads TGTGCCAGCAGCAAAGTTGAAACGCGTTGCCGGGAGCTGTTTTTT. It yields the protein CASSKVETRCRELFF. This chain joins TRBV21-1 and TRBJ2-2; no DNA check was done on the table's D call, TRBD2. TRBV21-1 corresponds to a pseudogene. The CDR3 totals 15 residues.

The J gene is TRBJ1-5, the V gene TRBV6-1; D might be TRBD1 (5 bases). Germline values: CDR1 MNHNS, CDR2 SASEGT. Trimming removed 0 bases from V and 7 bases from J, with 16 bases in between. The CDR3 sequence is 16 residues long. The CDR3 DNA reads TGTGCCAGCAGTGAAGCGCTTGGCAGACCAGGGCAGCCCCAGCATTTT. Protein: CASSEALGRPGQPQHF.

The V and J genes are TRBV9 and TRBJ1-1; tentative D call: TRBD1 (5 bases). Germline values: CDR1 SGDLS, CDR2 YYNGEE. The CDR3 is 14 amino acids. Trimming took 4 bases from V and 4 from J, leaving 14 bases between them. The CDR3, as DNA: TGTGCCAGCAGCTCCGGGAGGGGTTCCACTGAAGCTTTCTTT. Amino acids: CASSSGRGSTEAFF.

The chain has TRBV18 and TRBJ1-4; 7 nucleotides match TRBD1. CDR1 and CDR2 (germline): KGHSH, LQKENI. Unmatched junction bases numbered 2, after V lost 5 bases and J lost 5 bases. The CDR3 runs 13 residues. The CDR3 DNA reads TGTGCCAGCTCATCGGGACAGAATGAAAAACTGTTTTTT. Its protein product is CASSSGQNEKLFF.

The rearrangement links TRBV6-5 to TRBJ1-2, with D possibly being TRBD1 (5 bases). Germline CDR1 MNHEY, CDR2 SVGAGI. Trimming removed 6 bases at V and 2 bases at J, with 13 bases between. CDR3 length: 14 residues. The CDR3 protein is CASSRGEGNYGYTF. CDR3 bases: TGTGCCAGCAGCCGGGGGGAGGGAAACTATGGCTACACCTTC.

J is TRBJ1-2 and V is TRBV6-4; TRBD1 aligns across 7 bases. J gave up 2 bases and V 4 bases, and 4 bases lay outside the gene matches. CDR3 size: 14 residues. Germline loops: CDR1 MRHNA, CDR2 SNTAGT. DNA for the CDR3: TGTGCCAGCAGTGCCGAACAGGGGAACTATGGCTACACCTTC. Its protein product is CASSAEQGNYGYTF.

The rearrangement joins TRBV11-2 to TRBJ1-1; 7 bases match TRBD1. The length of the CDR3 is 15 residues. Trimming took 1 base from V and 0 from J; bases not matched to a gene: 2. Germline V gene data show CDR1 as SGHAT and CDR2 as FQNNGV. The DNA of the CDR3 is TGTGCCAGCAGCTTAGTGGGGACAGTGAACACTGAAGCTTTCTTT. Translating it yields CASSLVGTVNTEAFF.

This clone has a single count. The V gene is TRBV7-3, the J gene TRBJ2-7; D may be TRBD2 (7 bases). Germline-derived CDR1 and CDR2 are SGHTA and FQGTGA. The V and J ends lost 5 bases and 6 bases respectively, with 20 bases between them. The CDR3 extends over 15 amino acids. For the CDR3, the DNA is TGTGCCAGCAGCCCCTCGGCCGTAGGGGGGGGCGAGCAGTACTTC. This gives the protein CASSPSAVGGGEQYF.

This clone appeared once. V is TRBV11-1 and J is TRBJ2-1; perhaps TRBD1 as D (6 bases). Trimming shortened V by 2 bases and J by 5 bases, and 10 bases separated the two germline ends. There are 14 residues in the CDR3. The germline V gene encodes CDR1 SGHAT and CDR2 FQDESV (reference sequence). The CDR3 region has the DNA TGTGCCAGCAGCTTAAGGGACAATCACAATGAGCAGTTCTTC. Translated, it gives CASSLRDNHNEQFF.

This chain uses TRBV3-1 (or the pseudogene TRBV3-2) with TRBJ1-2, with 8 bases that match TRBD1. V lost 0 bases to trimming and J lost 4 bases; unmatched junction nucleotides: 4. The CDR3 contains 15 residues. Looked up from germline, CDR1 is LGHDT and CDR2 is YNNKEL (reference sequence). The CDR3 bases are TGTGCCAGCAGCCAAGATTTAGGACAGGGCTATGGCTACACCTTC. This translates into CASSQDLGQGYGYTF.

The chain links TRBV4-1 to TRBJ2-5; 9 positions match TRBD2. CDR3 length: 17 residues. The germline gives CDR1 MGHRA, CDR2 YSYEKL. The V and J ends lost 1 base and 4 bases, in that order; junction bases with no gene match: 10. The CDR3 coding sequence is TGCGCCAGCAGCCAAGCGGGACTAGCTTCTGGTGGAGAGACCCAGTACTTC. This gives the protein CASSQAGLASGGETQYF.

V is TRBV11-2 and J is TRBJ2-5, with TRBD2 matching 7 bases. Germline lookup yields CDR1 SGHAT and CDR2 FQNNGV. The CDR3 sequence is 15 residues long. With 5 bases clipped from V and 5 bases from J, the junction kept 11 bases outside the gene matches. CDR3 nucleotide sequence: TGTGCCAGCAGCATATGGGGGGGAGTAGGGGAGACCCAGTACTTC. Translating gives CASSIWGGVGETQYF.